The next 16 T cell receptor beta chains were all read from a single sample in a study of blood T cell repertoires in COVID-19. Produced via immunoSEQ multiplex PCR; TCRdb's table is partial and in-frame only. The table includes 320,000 or so clones, about 88% detected once. Sequencing was performed on PBMCs or T cells enriched from blood (not recorded which). Receptors were obtained from a woman aged 25 to 39 who had recovered from COVID-19.

The chain links TRBV11-2 to TRBJ2-3, with 12 bases fitting TRBD2. V lost 5 bases, J lost 6 bases, and 12 bases stayed unmatched. Germline V gene sequence: CDR1 SGHAT, CDR2 FQNNGV. This CDR3 has 17 amino acids. The CDR3 DNA reads as TGTGCCAGCAGCCGAGGGGCTAGCGGGGGGGCCTATGATACGCAGTATTTT. Translated, it gives CASSRGASGGAYDTQYF.

The chain employs TRBV5-4 and TRBJ2-7, with 8 bases identical to TRBD2. The CDR3 loop spans 16 amino acids. J was trimmed by 1 base and V by 3 bases; bases with no gene match: 9. Germline lookup yields CDR1 SGHNT and CDR2 YYREEE (reference sequence). Here the CDR3 DNA reads TGTGCCAGCAGCTACGCCGGTAGCGGGGCGTCCTACGAGCAGTACTTC. Translation: CASSYAGSGASYEQYF. Full variable domain (remainder filled in from reference TRBV5-4 and TRBJ2-7): ETGVTQSPTHLIKTRGQQVTLRCSSQSGHNTVSWYQQALGQGPQFIFQYYREEENGRGNFPPRFSGLQFPNYSSELNVNALELDDSALYLCASSYAGSGASYEQYFGPGTRLTVT.

This clone has only one observation. The rearrangement links TRBV28 to TRBJ1-5; TRBD1 aligns across 9 bases. This CDR3 comprises 13 residues. V was clipped by 6 bases and J by 5 bases; unmatched bases: 2. CDR1 and CDR2 (germline): MDHEN, SYDVKM. CDR3 sequence reads: CASRGQGHQPQHF. In DNA, the CDR3 is TGTGCCAGCAGGGGACAGGGACATCAGCCCCAGCATTTT.

This chain joins TRBV7-8 and TRBJ1-1; maybe TRBD1 (6 bases). CDR3 length: 14 amino acids. V lost 5 bases and J 3 bases, leaving 13 bases between the germline ends. Per germline, CDR1 SGHVS and CDR2 FQNEAQ. CDR3 nucleotide sequence: TGTGCCAGCAGCATCATCAGGGGAGACACTGAAGCTTTCTTT. Its protein is CASSIIRGDTEAFF.

The V gene is TRBV29-1, the J gene TRBJ2-3; TRBD1 aligns across 11 bases. Germline V gene sequence: CDR1 SQVTM, CDR2 ANQGSEA. This CDR3 contains 18 residues. The V segment lost 5 bases and the J segment 2 bases; nucleotides outside the gene matches: 15. The CDR3 is CSVILDRGLGIYTDTQYF. The CDR3 bases are TGCAGCGTTATTCTGGACAGGGGGCTGGGGATCTACACAGATACGCAGTATTTT.

This clone was seen a single time. The chain has TRBV28 and TRBJ2-3; 7 nucleotides align to TRBD1. V shed 5 bases, J shed 11 bases, and the junction held 19 bases outside the gene matches. Germline CDR1 and CDR2: MDHEN and SYDVKM. CDR3 length equals 16 residues. The CDR3 spells CASSPPDRRSAVGQYF. The CDR3, as DNA: TGTGCCAGCAGTCCCCCGGACAGGCGTAGCGCAGTTGGGCAGTATTTT.

The chain uses TRBV25-1 and TRBJ2-1, with 11 bases aligning to TRBD1. Germline V gene lookup returns CDR1 MGHDK and CDR2 SYGVNS. Trimming at V came to 2 bases and at J to 7 bases, leaving 4 bases not matched to a gene. This CDR3 spans 15 amino acids. This CDR3 reads CASSEGQGARNEQFF. CDR3 DNA sequence: TGTGCCAGCAGTGAAGGACAGGGGGCAAGGAATGAGCAGTTCTTC.

This sequence joins TRBV6-4 and TRBJ1-1, with TRBD1 matching over 10 bases. Unmatched junction bases numbered 12, after V lost 7 bases and J lost 4 bases. The CDR3 spans 16 residues. CDR1 and CDR2 from the germline V gene are MRHNA and SNTAGT. The CDR3 spells CASTPNFRDRGTEAFF. In nucleotides, the CDR3 is TGTGCCAGCACCCCGAACTTCCGGGACAGGGGCACTGAAGCTTTCTTT.

This chain links TRBV6-5 with TRBJ1-2; 7 bases are a match to TRBD1. The CDR3 sequence is 14 residues long. V trimming: 5 bases; J trimming: 4 bases; junction bases outside the gene matches: 7. Per germline, CDR1 MNHEY and CDR2 SVGAGI. CDR3 sequence reads: CASSPPGQFYGYTF. CDR3 DNA sequence: TGTGCCAGCAGTCCCCCGGGACAGTTCTATGGCTACACCTTC.

This chain uses TRBV2 with TRBJ1-4; the match to TRBD1 covers 9 bases. Per germline, CDR1 SNHLY and CDR2 FYNNEI. The V gene end was trimmed by 6 bases and the J gene end by 4 bases; junction bases not matched to a gene: 3. The CDR3 covers 14 residues. The CDR3 region has the DNA TGTGCCAGCAGAAGGGACAGGGATAATGAAAAACTGTTTTTT. Translating it yields CASRRDRDNEKLFF.

The rearrangement uses TRBV2 and TRBJ1-4; no clear D gene. The V gene's germline CDR1 is SNHLY and CDR2 FYNNEI. V lost 4 bases to trimming and J lost 8 bases, with 8 bases between them. The length of the CDR3 is 12 residues. The CDR3 loop is CASSAAAEKLFF. CDR3 sequence (DNA): TGTGCCAGCAGTGCGGCGGCGGAAAAACTGTTTTTT.

The V call is TRBV7-9, the J call TRBJ1-4; 7 bases match TRBD1. The germline V gene encodes CDR1 SEHNR and CDR2 FQNEAQ (reference sequence). This CDR3 has 15 amino acids. The V and J ends lost 5 bases and 5 bases, in that order; junction bases with no gene match: 8. As DNA, the CDR3 is TGTGCCAGCAGCGACCAGGGGGGTTCGAATGAAAAACTGTTTTTT. Its translation: CASSDQGGSNEKLFF.

V is TRBV15 and J is TRBJ1-5; no clear D gene. Trimming took off 0 bases at V and 9 bases at J, with 12 bases between the two ends. The CDR3 runs to 14 residues. Germline loops: CDR1 LNHNV, CDR2 YYDKDF (reference sequence). This chain's CDR3 is CATSRDEALRPQHF. For the CDR3, the DNA is TGTGCCACCAGCAGAGATGAGGCTCTACGGCCCCAGCATTTT.

The V gene is TRBV27, the J gene TRBJ2-7; TRBD2 agrees at 8 bases. The J segment lost 4 bases and the V segment lost 3 bases, leaving 2 bases of the junction unmatched. Germline V gene lookup returns CDR1 MNHEY and CDR2 SMNVEV (reference sequence). This CDR3 is built from 13 residues. CDR3 residues: CASSFGGGYEQYF. CDR3 bases: TGTGCCAGCAGTTTCGGCGGGGGGTACGAGCAGTACTTC.

J is TRBJ1-2 and V is TRBV19; 7 bases fit TRBD1. The length of the CDR3 is 15 residues. Germline V CDR1 and CDR2: LNHDA, SQIVND (reference sequence). J was trimmed by 4 bases and V by 3 bases; bases with no gene match: 8. The CDR3 nucleotides are TGTGCCAGTAGTATCCCAGGGGGTCACCTCTATGGCTACACCTTC. The encoded protein is CASSIPGGHLYGYTF.

The rearrangement links TRBV5-4 to TRBJ1-1; D gene unclear. The CDR3 runs 16 residues. Germline V gene data show CDR1 as SGHNT and CDR2 as YYREEE (reference sequence). The V end was cut by 4 bases, the J end by 3 bases, with 19 bases between. The CDR3 reads CASSSGSGARDTEAFF. In nucleotides, the CDR3 is TGTGCCAGCAGCAGCGGGTCCGGAGCTAGGGACACTGAAGCTTTCTTT.